These 16 T cell receptor beta chains were sequenced from one sample in a study of cytomegalovirus exposure and HLA in healthy donors (dated by TCRdb to 2015 to 2018). Receptor amplification or capture employed the immunoSEQ multiplex PCR assay. For the multiplex PCR, a mixture combining 60 forward primers for TCR Vbeta segments and 13 reverse primers for TCR Jbeta segments was used. TCRdb obtained this table from immuneACCESS and retained in-frame rearrangements with V and J assigned. These tables miss some clones; where compared with another copy, unresolved V genes account for less than half of the shortfall, and the remainder is unexplained. This sample has some 200,000 clones in its table, and around 76% of those were observed once. In total, the top ten clones hold about 2.1% of the sample. Sequenced input: PBMCs. The receptors here all came from a woman aged 25 to 39 in good health and CMV-seropositive.

The V and J genes are TRBV2 and TRBJ2-3; D uncertain. Trimming left V 6 bases short and J 4 bases short, with 11 bases between. The CDR3 sequence is 13 residues long. Germline values: CDR1 SNHLY, CDR2 FYNNEI. Written as DNA, the CDR3 is TGTGCCAGCAGAAGATTTGAGGCAGATACGCAGTATTTT. Amino acid sequence: CASRRFEADTQYF.

The CDR3 DNA follows: TGCGCCAGCAGCTTGGCAGGGGGGTCCTACGAGCAGTACTTC. Residues: CASSLAGGSYEQYF. The chain combines TRBV5-1 with TRBJ2-7, with D perhaps matching TRBD1 (7 bases). Germline V gives CDR1 SGHRS, CDR2 YFSETQ. With 0 bases removed from V and 1 base from J, the gap between germline ends came to 8 bases. The CDR3 runs 14 residues.

The rearrangement links TRBV15 to TRBJ2-5, with D tentatively TRBD1 (7 bases). Per germline, CDR1 LNHNV and CDR2 YYDKDF (reference sequence). The CDR3 covers 13 residues. The V and J ends lost 4 bases and 5 bases respectively, with 11 bases between them. CDR3 nucleotide sequence: TGTGCCACCAGCATACAGGGGAGGGAGACCCAGTACTTC. It specifies CATSIQGRETQYF.

The J gene is TRBJ2-7, the V gene TRBV5-4, with D tentatively TRBD2 (5 bases). The CDR3 is made up of 13 amino acids. The V and J ends lost 0 bases and 5 bases respectively, with 9 bases between them. The germline gives CDR1 SGHNT, CDR2 YYREEE (reference sequence). CDR3 sequence: CASSLGGNDEQYF. The CDR3 coding sequence is TGTGCCAGCAGCTTGGGAGGGAACGACGAGCAGTACTTC.

The rearrangement links TRBV19 to TRBJ2-1, with D maybe TRBD2 (5 bases). The ends were cut back, 4 bases at V and 3 bases at J, with 10 bases in the middle. Germline loops: CDR1 LNHDA, CDR2 SQIVND (reference sequence). This CDR3 has 14 residues. DNA for the CDR3: TGTGCCAGTAGTAAAGAAACTAGCTACAATGAGCAGTTCTTC. Translated: CASSKETSYNEQFF.

This chain connects TRBV11-3 to TRBJ2-3; 9 bases are shared with TRBD2. The ends lost 5 bases at V and 10 bases at J; junction bases unmatched: 7. Per germline, CDR1 SGHNT and CDR2 YENEEA. There are 13 residues in the CDR3. The CDR3 region is CASSHAGGPAQYF. Written as DNA, the CDR3 is TGTGCCAGCAGCCATGCGGGGGGGCCTGCGCAGTATTTT.

The rearrangement uses TRBV11-2 and TRBJ2-5; 8 bases are shared with TRBD1. The CDR3 is 15 amino acids. The germline V gene encodes CDR1 SGHAT and CDR2 FQNNGV. V lost 5 bases and J lost 4; bases outside the gene matches: 9. CDR3 residues: CASSPAGGAGETQYF. CDR3 coding DNA: TGTGCCAGCAGCCCTGCAGGGGGCGCCGGAGAGACCCAGTACTTC. Full variable domain (outside the CDR3, taken from reference TRBV11-2 and TRBJ2-5): EAGVAQSPRYKIIEKRQSVAFWCNPISGHATLYWYQQILGQGPKLLIQFQNNGVVDDSQLPKDRFSAERLKGVDSTLKIQPAKLEDSAVYLCASSPAGGAGETQYFGPGTRLLVL.

This chain connects TRBV7-2 to TRBJ2-3; 10 bases align to TRBD2. The junction had 5 bases not matched to a gene; V was cut back by 5 bases and J by 3 bases. This CDR3 contains 15 residues. Germline values: CDR1 SGHTA, CDR2 FQGNSA. CDR3 protein: CASSNSGGATDTQYF. Here the CDR3 DNA reads TGTGCCAGCAGCAACAGCGGGGGGGCTACAGATACGCAGTATTTT.

The chain has TRBV4-3 and TRBJ1-4, with D possibly TRBD1 on 5 matching bases. The V end was cut by 8 bases, the J end by 2 bases, with 12 bases between. The CDR3 consists of 14 residues. Germline-derived CDR1 and CDR2 are LGHNA and YSLEER. The CDR3: CASGAGGTNEKLFF. The DNA of the CDR3 is TGCGCCAGCGGGGCGGGGGGGACTAATGAAAAACTGTTTTTT.

The gene calls are TRBV27 and TRBJ2-1; 11 bases align to TRBD2. The germline CDR1 and CDR2 sequences are MNHEY and SMNVEV (reference sequence). This CDR3 is 15 amino acids long. Germline trimming cut 5 bases from V and 7 bases from J; bases unmatched to any gene: 7. CDR3 DNA: TGTGCCAGCAGTACCCTAGCGGGAGGTCATAATGAGCAGTTCTTC. This codes for CASSTLAGGHNEQFF.

This clone was seen a single time. CDR3: CASSLKGEQPQHF. CDR3 nucleotide sequence: TGTGCCAGCAGCTTGAAGGGGGAGCAGCCCCAGCATTTT. This chain joins TRBV5-6 and TRBJ1-5; D may be TRBD1 (6 bases). V was trimmed by 1 base and J by 7 bases, leaving 9 bases between them. The CDR3 is 13 residues long. Germline V gene data show CDR1 as SGHDT and CDR2 as YYEEEE.

The chain joins TRBV5-4 to TRBJ2-1; TRBD2 agrees at 13 bases. The trim removed 4 bases at V and 4 bases at J, leaving 11 bases unmatched. This CDR3 has 18 residues. Germline lookup yields CDR1 SGHNT and CDR2 YYREEE (reference sequence). The CDR3 loop is CASSLGLAGASLYNEQFF. The CDR3, as DNA: TGTGCCAGCAGCCTCGGACTAGCGGGAGCTTCCCTTTACAATGAGCAGTTCTTC. The full variable domain, completed using reference TRBV5-4 and TRBJ2-1, is ETGVTQSPTHLIKTRGQQVTLRCSSQSGHNTVSWYQQALGQGPQFIFQYYREEENGRGNFPPRFSGLQFPNYSSELNVNALELDDSALYLCASSLGLAGASLYNEQFFGPGTRLTVL.

This chain connects TRBV5-6 to TRBJ1-6; TRBD1 might be the D (5 bases). V was shortened by 1 base and J by 9 bases, with 14 bases between the two germline ends. In germline, CDR1 is SGHDT, CDR2 YYEEEE. This CDR3 contains 15 residues. CDR3 amino acids: CASSLFRGDPSPLHF. CDR3 bases: TGTGCCAGCAGCTTGTTCCGGGGGGATCCTTCACCCCTCCACTTT.

This clone is a singleton in its sample. The chain combines TRBV7-8 with TRBJ2-1; 9 bases line up with TRBD1. The length of the CDR3 is 17 residues. With 1 base clipped from V and 5 bases from J, the junction kept 9 bases outside the gene matches. Germline values: CDR1 SGHVS, CDR2 FQNEAQ. The CDR3 sequence: CASSLGGGTGPNNEQFF. Here the CDR3 DNA reads TGTGCCAGCAGCTTAGGGGGCGGGACAGGGCCAAACAATGAGCAGTTCTTC.

The genes are TRBV5-1 and TRBJ2-5; D possibly corresponds to TRBD1 (6 bases). The CDR3 loop spans 15 amino acids. Germline loops: CDR1 SGHRS, CDR2 YFSETQ. The V gene lost 0 bases and the J gene lost 5 bases, with 14 bases spanning the gap. This chain's CDR3 is CASSLDDRFMETQYF. The CDR3 nucleotides read TGCGCCAGCAGCTTGGATGACAGGTTTATGGAGACCCAGTACTTC.

The V call is TRBV7-9, the J call TRBJ2-2; D is perhaps TRBD1 (6 bases). Germline CDR1 and CDR2: SEHNR and FQNEAQ (reference sequence). The CDR3 loop spans 18 amino acids. Trimming left V 0 bases short and J 5 bases short, with 19 bases between. The CDR3 nucleotides read TGTGCCAGCAGCTTAGCGCTAAGGGGGTCTAACCCTACCGGGGAGCTGTTTTTT. This sequence encodes CASSLALRGSNPTGELFF. Filled out from reference TRBV7-9 and TRBJ2-2, the complete variable domain reads DTGVSQNPRHKITKRGQNVTFRCDPISEHNRLYWYRQTLGQGPEFLTYFQNEAQLEKSRLLSDRFSAERPKGSFSTLEIQRTEQGDSAMYLCASSLALRGSNPTGELFFGEGSRLTVL.